The rows below give T cell receptor beta chains drawn from one sample of a study of OX40 agonist ivuxolimab in advanced cancers. The data were produced by immunoSEQ multiplex PCR, yet TCRdb's version contains in-frame clones alone and is incomplete. The sample records some 42,000 clones, around 84% being singletons. The input for sequencing was CD4+ or CD8+ T cells sorted from blood, taken in a trial of the OX40 agonist ivuxolimab. Receptor source: an adult with an advanced solid tumor such as melanoma, head and neck, liver or kidney cancer. Both conserved end residues are part of each CDR3. The order of the fields is D gene, clone size, J gene, V gene, CDR3 protein, CDR3 DNA. A D gene is named only where the DNA matches it firmly. A clone size is listed for some rows: how often the clone was seen (once, few, many), or a class if it is expanded.

. | . | TRBJ2-1 | TRBV7-8 | CASSSGEQFF | TGTGCCAGCAGCTCTGGTGAGCAGTTCTTC
TRBD2 | . | TRBJ2-3 | TRBV11-1 | CASSLGGGGDTQYF | TGTGCCAGCAGCTTAGGGGGGGGTGGAGATACGCAGTATTTT
TRBD1 | once | TRBJ1-2 | TRBV7-2 | CASSSYRGGAHYGYTF | TGTGCCAGCAGCTCATACAGGGGGGGAGCTCACTATGGCTACACCTTC
TRBD1 | . | TRBJ2-1 | TRBV19 | CASSGSQGGDEQFF | TGTGCCAGTAGTGGCTCACAGGGGGGCGATGAGCAGTTCTTC
. | few | TRBJ2-7 | TRBV28 | CASSLGAGPYEQYF | TGTGCCAGCAGTTTGGGGGCGGGACCCTACGAGCAGTACTTC
. | . | TRBJ1-1 | TRBV5-6 | CASSQGSNTEAFF | TGCGCCAGCAGCCAAGGGTCGAACACTGAAGCTTTCTTT
TRBD1 | . | TRBJ2-1 | TRBV4-1 | CASGSQTGNYNEQFF | TGCGCCAGCGGATCCCAGACAGGGAACTACAATGAGCAGTTCTTC
. | medium-sized | TRBJ1-5 | TRBV4-2 | CASSQELPSNQPQHF | TGTGCCAGCAGCCAAGAATTGCCTAGCAATCAGCCCCAGCATTTT
. | few | TRBJ2-3 | TRBV4-3 | CASSQEKGGGDTQYF | TGCGCCAGCAGCCAAGAGAAAGGGGGAGGGGATACGCAGTATTTT
TRBD1 | . | TRBJ1-6 | TRBV9 | CASSAWTGGNSPLHF | TGTGCCAGCAGCGCCTGGACAGGGGGCAATTCACCCCTCCACTTT
. | . | TRBJ2-1 | TRBV7-9 | CAWGRSDNEQFF | TGTGCCTGGGGCAGGAGCGACAATGAGCAGTTCTTC
. | once | TRBJ2-5 | TRBV7-9 | CASSLDVGFGARETQYF | TGTGCCAGCAGCTTAGATGTGGGTTTCGGAGCAAGAGAGACCCAGTACTTC